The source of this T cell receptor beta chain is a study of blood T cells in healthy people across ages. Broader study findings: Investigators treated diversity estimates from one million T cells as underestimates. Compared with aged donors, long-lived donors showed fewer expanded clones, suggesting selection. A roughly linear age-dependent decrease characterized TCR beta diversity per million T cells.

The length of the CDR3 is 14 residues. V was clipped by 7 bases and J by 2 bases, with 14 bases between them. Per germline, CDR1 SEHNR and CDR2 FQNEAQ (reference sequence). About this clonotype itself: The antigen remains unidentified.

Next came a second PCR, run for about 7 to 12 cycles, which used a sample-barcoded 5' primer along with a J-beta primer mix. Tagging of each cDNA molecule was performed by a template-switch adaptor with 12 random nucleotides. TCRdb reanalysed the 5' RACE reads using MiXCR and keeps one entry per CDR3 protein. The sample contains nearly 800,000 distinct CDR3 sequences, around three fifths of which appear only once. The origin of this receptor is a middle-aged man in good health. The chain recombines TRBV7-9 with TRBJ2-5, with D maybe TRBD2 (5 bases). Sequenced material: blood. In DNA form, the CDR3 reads TGTGCCAGCACCCCCAACCGGGGACAAGAGACCCAGTACTTC. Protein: CASTPNRGQETQYF.